This TCR beta chain was sequenced for a study of CD8+ T cells in alopecia areata. Study summary: Treated patients swallowed 5 to 10 mg of oral tofacitinib twice daily. Study outcomes and limitations: Scalp samples also yield sequences of resident alphabeta T cells from normal skin.

T lymphocytes (CD4+ and CD8+) were sorted from PBMCs. Looked up from germline, CDR1 is SQVTM and CDR2 is ANQGSEA. V dropped 4 bases and J dropped 0 bases, with 7 bases sitting between them. This CDR3 comprises 13 residues. Regarding this clone: Its antigen is still unknown.

RNA was extracted and reverse transcribed into cDNA as the sequencing template. Assay: immunoSEQ multiplex PCR; the TCRdb copy retains only in-frame clones and omits some. This repertoire shows 90,000 to 100,000 clones, 35% to 45% found once; its top ten account for 1% to 1.5%. This chain joins TRBV29-1 and TRBJ1-3; D is uncertain. The sample was CD4+ T cells sorted from blood. The origin of this receptor is a human donor with alopecia areata. In nucleotides, the CDR3 is TGCAGCGTTGTAAGAAACTCTGGAAACACCATATATTTT. It yields the protein CSVVRNSGNTIYF.